This T cell receptor (beta chain) was recorded in a study of blood T cell repertoires in COVID-19. For the study at large: In each case, the material was cDNA or gDNA derived from T cells, B-cell-depleted T cells, or PBMCs.

Original analysis: Estimation of nucleated cell counts was performed using reference gene primer amplification. Some clones are missing from TCRdb's copy, which holds only in-frame ones; the method was immunoSEQ multiplex PCR. The V and J calls and clone size were taken over from that table, and D and trimming were inferred from the DNA. The sample holds around 100,000 clones, around 80% seen once. The ends lost 8 bases at V and 1 base at J; junction bases unmatched: 9. The CDR3 sequence is 15 residues long. CDR1 is LNHNV and CDR2 is YYDKDF in the germline V gene (reference sequence). The source of this sequence is a man between 60 and 70 years old with active or convalescent COVID-19. Sequenced material: peripheral blood. The rearrangement links TRBV15 to TRBJ2-3; TRBD2 matches at 7 bases. The CDR3 DNA is TGTGCCACCTCCGGGACTACGGTAGGCACAGATACGCAGTATTTT. Protein sequence: CATSGTTVGTDTQYF. The full variable domain, completed using reference TRBV15 and TRBJ2-3, is DAMVIQNPRYQVTQFGKPVTLSCSQTLNHNVMYWYQQKSSQAPKLLFHYYDKDFNNEADTPDNFQSRRPNTSFCFLDIRSPGLGDTAMYLCATSGTTVGTDTQYFGPGTRLTVL.